This T cell receptor (beta chain) was sequenced in a study of identical twins' blood T cells. Notes on the study in general: Abundant TCRbeta CDR3s overlapped more between twins than with unrelated donors.

Concerning this clonotype itself: What it binds is not known.

Original methodology: Each donor had about 95,000 to nearly 550,000 clonotypes. TCRdb processed the 5' RACE reads anew with MiXCR; each CDR3 protein has one entry. The V and J calls and clone size come from TCRdb's table, not from the authors' own analysis. The sample contains roughly 380,000 distinct CDR3 sequences, roughly 31% of which appear only once. There are 15 residues in the CDR3. Germline V gene lookup returns CDR1 ENHRY and CDR2 SYGVKD. V trimming: 8 bases; J trimming: 7 bases; junction bases outside the gene matches: 7. Likely shared infections and vaccines: all three twin pairs were reared together.

The receptor comes from a woman aged 18-55 years in good health. V usage is TRBV10-3 and J usage is TRBJ2-1; 14 nucleotides agree with TRBD2. The sequencing sample was made of PBMCs. The CDR3 nucleotides read TGTGCCATCGGAGGACTAGCGGGAGGAACAAATGAGCAGTTCTTC. Amino acid sequence: CAIGGLAGGTNEQFF.